This TCR beta chain was profiled in a study of cytomegalovirus exposure and HLA in healthy donors. The CDR3 is 15 residues long. The V and J ends lost 0 bases and 2 bases respectively, with 8 bases between them. Germline V gene lookup returns CDR1 SGHNT and CDR2 YENEEA. Primers included in the PCR were 60 Vbeta and 13 Jbeta primers. Assay: immunoSEQ multiplex PCR; the TCRdb copy retains only in-frame clones and omits some. Among about 85,000 clones listed, over 70% were seen once. Sequences were obtained from PBMCs. This chain uses TRBV11-3 with TRBJ2-1; D might be TRBD1 (6 bases). The clonotype was recovered from a boy aged 5-17 years in good health and CMV-seronegative. The CDR3 spells CASSLDAGAYNEQFF. CDR3 in DNA: TGTGCCAGCAGCTTAGATGCAGGGGCCTACAATGAGCAGTTCTTC.